A selection of T cell receptor beta chains follows, all from one sample in a study of blood T cell repertoires in COVID-19. Some clones are missing from TCRdb's copy, which holds only in-frame ones; the method was immunoSEQ multiplex PCR. The sample lists 250,000 to 350,000 clones; under 85% were seen once. Specimen: peripheral blood. All receptors come from a human donor with COVID-19, enrolled during active disease. The donor label of this sample is uncertain. Both conserved end residues are part of each CDR3. A D gene is named only where the DNA matches it firmly. Clone size is stated in some rows and not others, as once, few, many or a class when expanded.

j_gene,d_gene,abundance,v_gene,CDR3aa,CDR3nt
TRBJ2-5,TRBD2,.,TRBV5-6,CASSPGRGRYQETQYF,TGTGCCAGCAGCCCGGGGAGGGGACGGTACCAAGAGACCCAGTACTTC
TRBJ2-1,.,.,TRBV7-6,CASSFLVYNEQFF,TGTGCCAGCAGCTTCCTCGTTTACAATGAGCAGTTCTTC
TRBJ2-1,.,.,TRBV3-1/TRBV3-2,CASSPAVGAQSEQFF,TGTGCCAGCAGCCCCGCCGTGGGAGCGCAGAGTGAGCAGTTCTTC
TRBJ1-1,.,.,TRBV30,CAGTLGEAFF,TGTGCCGGGACGCTAGGTGAAGCTTTCTTT
TRBJ1-4,.,.,TRBV7-9,CASSSTYRESNEKLFF,TGTGCCAGCAGCTCGACTTACCGGGAGTCTAATGAAAAACTGTTTTTT
TRBJ1-5,.,.,TRBV19,CASSDSGNQPQHF,TGTGCCAGTTCCGACAGCGGCAATCAGCCCCAGCATTTT
TRBJ2-7,.,once,TRBV19,CASIGGQPYEQYF,TGTGCCAGTATAGGAGGGCAGCCCTACGAGCAGTACTTC
TRBJ2-2,TRBD2,.,TRBV3-1/TRBV3-2,CASSPGTSPAGELFF,TGTGCCAGCAGCCCGGGGACTAGCCCCGCCGGGGAGCTGTTTTTT
TRBJ2-5,TRBD2,once,TRBV5-1,CASSSNGLVAFETQYF,TGCGCCAGCAGCTCAAATGGACTAGTCGCTTTTGAGACCCAGTACTTC
TRBJ2-1,.,.,TRBV6-5,CASSYGTPSYNEQFF,TGTGCCAGCAGTTATGGGACTCCTAGCTACAATGAGCAGTTCTTC
TRBJ2-1,TRBD2,.,TRBV11-3,CASSLDRTSGSEQFF,TGTGCCAGCAGCTTAGATCGTACTAGCGGGTCCGAGCAGTTCTTC
TRBJ2-6,.,.,TRBV3-1/TRBV3-2,CASSTQGRGANVLTF,TGTGCCAGCAGCACACAGGGTCGGGGGGCCAACGTCCTGACTTTC
TRBJ1-1,TRBD1,.,TRBV10-1,CASKPGQGDYTEAFF,TGCGCCAGCAAACCGGGACAGGGAGACTACACTGAAGCTTTCTTT
TRBJ1-1,.,.,TRBV30,CAWRVLSTASEAFF,TGTGCCTGGAGAGTTTTGTCGACAGCTTCCGAAGCTTTCTTT
TRBJ1-1,.,.,TRBV24-1,CATTDSGKIEAFF,TGTGCCACGACGGACAGTGGAAAGATTGAAGCTTTCTTT
TRBJ1-1,.,few,TRBV12-3/TRBV12-4,CASSSEDRSEAFF,TGTGCCAGCAGTTCAGAAGACAGGTCTGAAGCTTTCTTT
TRBJ1-1,TRBD1,few,TRBV7-3,CASSPGTGYNTEAFF,TGTGCCAGCAGCCCCGGGACAGGGTACAACACTGAAGCTTTCTTT
TRBJ2-3,TRBD2,.,TRBV18,CASSPSPSGSTDTQYF,TGTGCCAGCTCACCCTCGCCTAGCGGGAGTACAGATACGCAGTATTTT
TRBJ2-5,TRBD2,.,TRBV3-1/TRBV3-2,CASSPDLAGLETQYF,TGTGCCAGCAGCCCCGACCTAGCGGGGCTGGAGACCCAGTACTTC
TRBJ1-2,.,.,TRBV4-2,CASSQDVRARVGGYTF,TGTGCCAGCAGCCAAGATGTACGGGCGCGGGTTGGGGGCTACACCTTC
TRBJ1-1,.,.,TRBV19,CASSEYRTKAFF,TGTGCCAGTAGTGAGTACAGGACCAAAGCTTTCTTT
TRBJ1-6,.,.,TRBV18,CASSPGGDNSPLHF,TGTGCCAGCTCACCCGGAGGAGATAATTCACCCCTCCACTTT
TRBJ1-5,.,.,TRBV29-1,CSGQTGGDQPQHF,TGCAGCGGACAGACAGGTGGGGATCAGCCCCAGCATTTT
TRBJ1-3,.,.,TRBV5-1,CASSLEMGSSGNTIYF,TGCGCCAGCAGCTTGGAAATGGGCTCCTCTGGAAACACCATATATTTT
TRBJ1-1,TRBD1,.,TRBV11-3,CASSFDRANTEAFF,TGTGCCAGCAGCTTCGACAGGGCGAACACTGAAGCTTTCTTT
TRBJ2-5,.,once,TRBV11-2,CASSRSGQGETQYF,TGTGCCAGCAGCCGAAGCGGGCAGGGAGAGACCCAGTACTTC
TRBJ2-5,TRBD2,.,TRBV5-4,CASTPTSGTQETQYF,TGTGCCAGCACCCCGACTAGCGGGACCCAAGAGACCCAGTACTTC
TRBJ2-5,TRBD1,.,TRBV7-7,CASSRGGQGMYQETQYF,TGTGCTAGCAGCAGAGGGGGACAGGGGATGTACCAAGAGACCCAGTACTTC
TRBJ2-1,TRBD2,.,TRBV5-1,CASSATVGTSVYNEQFF,TGCGCCAGCAGCGCAACGGTAGGGACTAGCGTTTACAATGAGCAGTTCTTC
TRBJ2-7,.,.,TRBV28,CASSKGPQGAYYEQYF,TGTGCCAGCAGTAAAGGGCCCCAGGGCGCTTACTACGAGCAGTACTTC
TRBJ1-2,.,.,TRBV3-1/TRBV3-2,CASSQDGRGSYGYTF,TGTGCCAGCAGCCAAGACGGGCGGGGGTCCTATGGCTACACCTTC
TRBJ1-4,.,few,TRBV25-1,CASSDNVFQGRDEKLFF,TGTGCCAGCAGTGATAACGTCTTCCAGGGGAGAGATGAAAAACTGTTTTTT
TRBJ1-1,.,.,TRBV21-1,CASRESRDRGLSTEAFF,TGTGCCAGCAGAGAAAGCCGGGACAGGGGGCTAAGCACTGAAGCTTTCTTT
TRBJ2-2,TRBD2,.,TRBV20-1,CSASFAGGLDTGELFF,TGCAGTGCTAGTTTCGCGGGGGGCTTGGACACCGGGGAGCTGTTTTTT
TRBJ2-7,.,.,TRBV11-2,CASSLGSVGLWYEQYF,TGTGCCAGCAGCTTAGGCAGCGTGGGTTTATGGTACGAGCAGTACTTC
TRBJ2-3,.,once,TRBV5-1,CASSLNINSPSDTQYF,TGCGCCAGCAGCTTGAACATCAACAGCCCTTCAGATACGCAGTATTTT
TRBJ1-6,TRBD1,.,TRBV11-3,CASSPDRSSPLHF,TGTGCCAGCAGCCCGGACAGGTCTTCACCCCTCCACTTT
TRBJ1-1,.,.,TRBV28,CASRAPNTEAFF,TGTGCCAGCAGGGCTCCGAACACTGAAGCTTTCTTT
TRBJ1-6,.,.,TRBV7-9,CASSLGQGMGPLHF,TGTGCCAGCAGCTTGGGGCAGGGCATGGGTCCCCTCCACTTT
TRBJ2-3,TRBD2,.,TRBV7-2,CASSLAGTGGGTDTQYF,TGTGCCAGCAGCTTAGCGGGGACTGGCGGGGGAACAGATACGCAGTATTTT
TRBJ1-5,.,.,TRBV30,CAWSAKQGRNQPQHF,TGTGCCTGGAGTGCAAAACAGGGACGCAATCAGCCCCAGCATTTT
TRBJ1-4,.,once,TRBV9,CASSAGGATNEKLFF,TGTGCCAGCAGCGCGGGGGGGGCAACTAATGAAAAACTGTTTTTT
TRBJ2-7,.,.,TRBV5-1,CASSLDGMTYEQYF,TGCGCCAGCAGCTTGGACGGGATGACCTACGAGCAGTACTTC
TRBJ2-1,.,.,TRBV6-4,CASSDRTSNEQFF,TGTGCCAGCAGTGACAGAACTAGCAATGAGCAGTTCTTC
TRBJ2-2,TRBD2,few,TRBV12-5,CASGSRLAGGNTGELFF,TGTGCTAGCGGTTCTAGACTAGCGGGAGGGAACACCGGGGAGCTGTTTTTT
TRBJ2-7,TRBD2,.,TRBV11-2,CASSLNRAGGREQYF,TGTGCCAGCAGCTTAAATAGAGCGGGAGGACGCGAGCAGTACTTC
TRBJ1-1,.,.,TRBV5-8,CASSLGPANTEAFF,TGTGCCAGCAGCTTGGGGCCCGCGAACACTGAAGCTTTCTTT
TRBJ1-4,.,.,TRBV14,CASSQVLGVEKLFF,TGTGCCAGCAGCCAAGTCCTGGGAGTGGAAAAACTGTTTTTT
TRBJ1-6,.,.,TRBV18,CASSPPRDLRNSPLHF,TGTGCCAGCTCACCCCCCCGGGACTTAAGAAATTCACCCCTCCACTTT
TRBJ2-7,.,.,TRBV5-1,CASSATGFHEQYF,TGCGCCAGCAGCGCGACAGGTTTCCACGAGCAGTACTTC
TRBJ1-1,TRBD1,.,TRBV7-2,CASMGTAANTEAFF,TGTGCCAGCATGGGGACAGCGGCGAACACTGAAGCTTTCTTT
TRBJ2-7,.,once,TRBV7-2,CASSLESSPYEQYF,TGTGCCAGCAGCTTAGAGTCTAGCCCCTACGAGCAGTACTTC
TRBJ2-7,TRBD1,.,TRBV28,CASSPPPGTDSYEQYF,TGTGCCAGCAGTCCTCCCCCCGGGACAGACTCCTACGAGCAGTACTTC
TRBJ2-7,TRBD2,.,TRBV7-2,CASSLAGTSGLPYEQYF,TGTGCCAGCAGCTTAGCGGGGACTAGCGGTTTACCCTACGAGCAGTACTTC
TRBJ1-1,.,.,TRBV4-1,CASSPRILGGITEAFF,TGCGCCAGCAGCCCACGTATACTCGGGGGAATCACTGAAGCTTTCTTT